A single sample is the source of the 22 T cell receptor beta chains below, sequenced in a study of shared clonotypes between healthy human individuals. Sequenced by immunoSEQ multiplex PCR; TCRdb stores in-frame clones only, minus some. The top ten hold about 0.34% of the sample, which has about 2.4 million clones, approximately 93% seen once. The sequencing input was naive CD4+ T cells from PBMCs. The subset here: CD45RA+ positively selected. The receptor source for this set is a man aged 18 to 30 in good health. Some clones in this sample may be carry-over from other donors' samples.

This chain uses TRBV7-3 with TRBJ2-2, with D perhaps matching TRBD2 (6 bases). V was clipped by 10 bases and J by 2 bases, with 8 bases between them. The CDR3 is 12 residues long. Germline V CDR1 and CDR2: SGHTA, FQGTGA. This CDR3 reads CAIGRNTGELFF. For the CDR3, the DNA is TGTGCCATCGGGAGAAACACCGGGGAGCTGTTTTTT.

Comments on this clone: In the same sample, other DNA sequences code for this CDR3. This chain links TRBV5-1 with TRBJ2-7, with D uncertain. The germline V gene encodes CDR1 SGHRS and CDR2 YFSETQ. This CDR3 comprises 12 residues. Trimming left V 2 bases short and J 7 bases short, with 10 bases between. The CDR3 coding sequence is TGCGCCAGCAGCTTAAGGGTCGGAGAGCAGTACTTC. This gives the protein CASSLRVGEQYF.

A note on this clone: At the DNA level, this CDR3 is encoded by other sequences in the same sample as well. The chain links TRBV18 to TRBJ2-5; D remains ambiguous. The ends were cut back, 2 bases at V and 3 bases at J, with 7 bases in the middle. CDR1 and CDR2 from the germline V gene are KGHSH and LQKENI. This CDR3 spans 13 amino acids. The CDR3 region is CASSPTAKETQYF. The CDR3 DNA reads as TGTGCCAGCTCACCAACAGCTAAAGAGACCCAGTACTTC.

The CDR3 DNA sequence: TGCGCCAGCAGCTTGGAAGGGGACGCTTTCTTT. Protein product: CASSLEGDAFF. This chain uses TRBV5-1 with TRBJ1-1; D may be TRBD1 (5 bases). The V end was cut by 0 bases, the J end by 11 bases, with 8 bases between. Germline assignment: CDR1 SGHRS and CDR2 YFSETQ. This CDR3 comprises 11 residues.

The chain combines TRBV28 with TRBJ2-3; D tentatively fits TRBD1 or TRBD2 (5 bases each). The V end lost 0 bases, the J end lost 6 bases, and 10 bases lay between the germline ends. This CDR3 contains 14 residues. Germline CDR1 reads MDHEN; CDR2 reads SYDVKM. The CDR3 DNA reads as TGTGCCAGCAGTTTATGGTCAGGGACCGATACGCAGTATTTT. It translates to CASSLWSGTDTQYF.

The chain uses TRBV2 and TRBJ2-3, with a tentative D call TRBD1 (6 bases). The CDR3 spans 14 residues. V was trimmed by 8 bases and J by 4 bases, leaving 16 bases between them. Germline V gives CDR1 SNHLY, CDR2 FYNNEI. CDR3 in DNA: TGTGCCAGCTCGACACAGGGTAGGGCAGATACGCAGTATTTT. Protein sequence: CASSTQGRADTQYF.

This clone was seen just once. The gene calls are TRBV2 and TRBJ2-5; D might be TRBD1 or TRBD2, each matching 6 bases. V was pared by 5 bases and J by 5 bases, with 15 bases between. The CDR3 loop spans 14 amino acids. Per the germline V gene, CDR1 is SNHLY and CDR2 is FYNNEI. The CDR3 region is CASSLRGDRETQYF. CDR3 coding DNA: TGTGCCAGCAGTTTAAGGGGGGACCGGGAGACCCAGTACTTC.

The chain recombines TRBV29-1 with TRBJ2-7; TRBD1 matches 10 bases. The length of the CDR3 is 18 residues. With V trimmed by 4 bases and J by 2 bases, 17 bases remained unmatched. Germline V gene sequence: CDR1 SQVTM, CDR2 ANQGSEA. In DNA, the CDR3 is TGCAGCGTTGGGGGAGAGGGACAGGGGTCCCCTGGGACCTACGAGCAGTACTTC. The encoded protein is CSVGGEGQGSPGTYEQYF.

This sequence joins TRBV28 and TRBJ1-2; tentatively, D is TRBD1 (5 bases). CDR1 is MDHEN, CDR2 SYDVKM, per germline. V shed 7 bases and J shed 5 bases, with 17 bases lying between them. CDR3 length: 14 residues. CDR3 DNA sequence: TGTGCCAGCAACCAGGGAACGACTACATATGGCTACACCTTC. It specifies CASNQGTTTYGYTF.

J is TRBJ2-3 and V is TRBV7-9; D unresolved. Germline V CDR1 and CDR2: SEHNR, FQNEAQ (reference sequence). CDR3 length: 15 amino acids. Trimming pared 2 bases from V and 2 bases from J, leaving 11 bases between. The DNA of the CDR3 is TGTGCCAGCAGCTTAAGCTACGGAAACACAGATACGCAGTATTTT. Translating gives CASSLSYGNTDTQYF.

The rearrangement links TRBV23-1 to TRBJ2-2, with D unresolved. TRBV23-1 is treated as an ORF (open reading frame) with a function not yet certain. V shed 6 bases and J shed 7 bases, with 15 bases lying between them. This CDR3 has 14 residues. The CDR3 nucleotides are TGCGCCAGCAGCCAGACCGCCCGTGGCGGGGAGCTGTTTTTT. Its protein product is CASSQTARGGELFF.

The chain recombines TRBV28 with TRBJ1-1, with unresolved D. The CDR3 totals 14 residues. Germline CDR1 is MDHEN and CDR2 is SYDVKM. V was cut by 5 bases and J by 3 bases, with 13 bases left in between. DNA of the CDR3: TGTGCCAGCAGTCCGCCGACTTGGGACACTGAAGCTTTCTTT. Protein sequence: CASSPPTWDTEAFF.

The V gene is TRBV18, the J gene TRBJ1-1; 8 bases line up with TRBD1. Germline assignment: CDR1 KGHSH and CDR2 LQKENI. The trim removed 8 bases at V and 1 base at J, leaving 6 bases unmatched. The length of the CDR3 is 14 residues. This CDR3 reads CASRDRGANTEAFF. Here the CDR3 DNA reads TGTGCCAGCCGTGACAGGGGCGCGAACACTGAAGCTTTCTTT. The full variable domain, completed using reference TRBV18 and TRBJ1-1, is NAGVMQNPRHLVRRRGQEARLRCSPMKGHSHVYWYRQLPEEGLKFMVYLQKENIIDESGMPKERFSAEFPKEGPSILRIQQVVRGDSAAYFCASRDRGANTEAFFGQGTRLTVV.

The CDR3 spells CASSLEWGGSYEQYF. CDR3 bases: TGTGCCAGCAGCTTGGAGTGGGGCGGGAGCTACGAGCAGTACTTC. The J gene is TRBJ2-5, the V gene TRBV5-4; 7 bases are a match to TRBD2. The last part of the DNA fits TRBJ2-7 better; the J call may be wrong. This CDR3 is 15 amino acids long. CDR1 SGHNT and CDR2 YYREEE come from the germline V gene (reference sequence).

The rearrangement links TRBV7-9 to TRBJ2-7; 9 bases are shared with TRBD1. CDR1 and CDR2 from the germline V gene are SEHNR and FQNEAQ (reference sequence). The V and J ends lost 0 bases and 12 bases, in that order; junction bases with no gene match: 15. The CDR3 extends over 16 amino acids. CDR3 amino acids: CASSLAAGQGGDIMYF. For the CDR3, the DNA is TGTGCCAGCAGCTTAGCTGCGGGACAGGGAGGCGATATCATGTACTTC.

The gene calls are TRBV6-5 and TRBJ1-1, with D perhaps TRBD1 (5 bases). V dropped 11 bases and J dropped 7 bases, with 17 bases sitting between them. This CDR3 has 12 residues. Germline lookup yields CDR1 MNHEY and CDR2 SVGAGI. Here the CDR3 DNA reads TGTGCCGGTCGAAGCACGGGGGGTGAAGCTTTCTTT. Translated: CAGRSTGGEAFF.

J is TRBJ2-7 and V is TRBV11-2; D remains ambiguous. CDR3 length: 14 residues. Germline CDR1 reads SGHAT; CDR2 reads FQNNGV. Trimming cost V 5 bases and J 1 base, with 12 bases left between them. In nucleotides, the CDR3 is TGTGCCAGCAGCGCCGCCAGACTTTCCTACGAGCAGTACTTC. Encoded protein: CASSAARLSYEQYF.

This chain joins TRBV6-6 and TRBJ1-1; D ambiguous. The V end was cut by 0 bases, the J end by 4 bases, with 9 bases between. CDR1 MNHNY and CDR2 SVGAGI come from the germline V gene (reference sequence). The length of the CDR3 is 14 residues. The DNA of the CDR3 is TGTGCCAGCAGTTACTCTTTAGGTGGCACTGAAGCTTTCTTT. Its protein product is CASSYSLGGTEAFF.

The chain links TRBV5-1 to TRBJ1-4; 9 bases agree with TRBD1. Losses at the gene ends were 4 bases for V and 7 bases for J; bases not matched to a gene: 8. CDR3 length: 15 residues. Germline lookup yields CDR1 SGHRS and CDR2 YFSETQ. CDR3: CASSPPGQGFEKLFF. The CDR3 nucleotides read TGCGCCAGCAGCCCCCCCGGACAGGGGTTTGAAAAACTGTTTTTT. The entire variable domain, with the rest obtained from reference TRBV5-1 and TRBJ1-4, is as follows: KAGVTQTPRYLIKTRGQQVTLSCSPISGHRSVSWYQQTPGQGLQFLFEYFSETQRNKGNFPGRFSGRQFSNSRSEMNVSTLELGDSALYLCASSPPGQGFEKLFFGSGTQLSVL.

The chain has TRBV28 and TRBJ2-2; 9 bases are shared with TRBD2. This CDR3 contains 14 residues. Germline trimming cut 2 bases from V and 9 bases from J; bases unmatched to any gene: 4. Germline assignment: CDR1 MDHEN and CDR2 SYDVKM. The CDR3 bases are TGTGCCAGCAGTTTAGGGACTAGCCCCCGGGAGCTGTTTTTT. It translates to CASSLGTSPRELFF. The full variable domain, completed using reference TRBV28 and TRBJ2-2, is DVKVTQSSRYLVKRTGEKVFLECVQDMDHENMFWYRQDPGLGLRLIYFSYDVKMKEKGDIPEGYSVSREKKERFSLILESASTNQTSMYLCASSLGTSPRELFFGEGSRLTVL.

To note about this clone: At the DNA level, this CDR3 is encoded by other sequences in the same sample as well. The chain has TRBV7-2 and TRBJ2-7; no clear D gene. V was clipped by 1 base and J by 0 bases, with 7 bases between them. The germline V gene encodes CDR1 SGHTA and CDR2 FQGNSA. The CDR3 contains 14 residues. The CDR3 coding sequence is TGTGCCAGCAGCTTAGATGGCGGCTCCTACGAGCAGTACTTC. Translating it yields CASSLDGGSYEQYF.

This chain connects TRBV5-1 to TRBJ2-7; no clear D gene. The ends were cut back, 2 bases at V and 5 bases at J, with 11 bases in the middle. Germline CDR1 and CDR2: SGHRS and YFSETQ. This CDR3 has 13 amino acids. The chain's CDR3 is CASSFLAPNEQYF. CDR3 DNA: TGCGCCAGCAGCTTCCTTGCCCCCAACGAGCAGTACTTC.